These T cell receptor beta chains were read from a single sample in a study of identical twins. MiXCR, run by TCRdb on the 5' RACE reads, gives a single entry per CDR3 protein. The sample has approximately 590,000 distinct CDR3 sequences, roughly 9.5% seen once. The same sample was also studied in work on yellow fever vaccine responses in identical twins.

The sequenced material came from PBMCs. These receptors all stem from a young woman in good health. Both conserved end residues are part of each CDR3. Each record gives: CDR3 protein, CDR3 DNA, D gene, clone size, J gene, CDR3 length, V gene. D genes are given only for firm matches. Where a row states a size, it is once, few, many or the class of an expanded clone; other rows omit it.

CDR3aa: CSAPLGDAYSDTQYF
CDR3nt: TGCAGTGCCCCTCTCGGGGACGCTTACTCAGATACGCAGTATTTT
d_gene: -
abundance: few
j_gene: TRBJ2-3
len: 15
v_gene: TRBV20-1

CDR3aa: CASSFWDKNGYNEQFF
CDR3nt: TGTGCCAGCAGCTTTTGGGACAAAAACGGATACAATGAGCAGTTCTTC
d_gene: -
abundance: -
j_gene: TRBJ2-1
len: 16
v_gene: TRBV3-1

CDR3aa: CASSLVGRGREETQYF
CDR3nt: TGTGCCAGCAGCTTGGTTGGCAGGGGACGAGAAGAGACCCAGTACTTC
d_gene: -
abundance: -
j_gene: TRBJ2-5
len: 16
v_gene: TRBV5-6

CDR3aa: CASSSQGGTLETQYF
CDR3nt: TGCGCCAGCAGCTCTCAAGGGGGGACCCTAGAGACCCAGTACTTC
d_gene: -
abundance: few
j_gene: TRBJ2-5
len: 15
v_gene: TRBV5-1

CDR3aa: CASSLQGGVIGELFF
CDR3nt: TGTGCCAGCAGTTTACAGGGAGGGGTCATCGGGGAGCTGTTTTTT
d_gene: TRBD2
abundance: many
j_gene: TRBJ2-2
len: 15
v_gene: TRBV12-3/TRBV12-4

CDR3aa: CASRRDGELFF
CDR3nt: TGTGCCAGCAGAAGGGACGGGGAGCTGTTTTTT
d_gene: -
abundance: -
j_gene: TRBJ2-2
len: 11
v_gene: TRBV6-1

CDR3aa: CASSDSFGASGGTSTDTQYF
CDR3nt: TGTGCCAGCAGTGATTCATTTGGGGCTAGCGGGGGGACGAGCACAGATACGCAGTATTTT
d_gene: TRBD2
abundance: many
j_gene: TRBJ2-3
len: 20
v_gene: TRBV25-1

CDR3aa: CATSRGVIMAQETQYF
CDR3nt: TGTGCCACCAGCAGGGGGGTTATTATGGCCCAAGAGACCCAGTACTTC
d_gene: -
abundance: -
j_gene: TRBJ2-5
len: 16
v_gene: TRBV15

CDR3aa: CSASYLRAGGLFEQYF
CDR3nt: TGCAGTGCTAGTTACTTGAGAGCGGGGGGGCTATTCGAGCAGTACTTC
d_gene: TRBD2
abundance: -
j_gene: TRBJ2-7
len: 16
v_gene: TRBV20-1

CDR3aa: CSACEFPDPYEQYF
CDR3nt: TGCAGTGCCTGCGAGTTCCCGGATCCCTACGAGCAGTACTTC
d_gene: -
abundance: -
j_gene: TRBJ2-7
len: 14
v_gene: TRBV20-1

CDR3aa: CATSPTSGTRNSWINNEQFF
CDR3nt: TGTGCCACCAGCCCAACCTCCGGGACTAGAAACTCGTGGATTAACAATGAGCAGTTCTTC
d_gene: TRBD2
abundance: few
j_gene: TRBJ2-1
len: 20
v_gene: TRBV27

CDR3aa: CASSQVQGIGNTEAFF
CDR3nt: TGTGCCAGCAGCCAAGTACAGGGGATCGGGAACACTGAAGCTTTCTTT
d_gene: TRBD1
abundance: few
j_gene: TRBJ1-1
len: 16
v_gene: TRBV3-1

CDR3aa: CACSLMAPGLAGGETQYF
CDR3nt: TGTGCCTGCAGTTTAATGGCCCCGGGACTAGCGGGAGGGGAGACCCAGTACTTC
d_gene: TRBD2
abundance: -
j_gene: TRBJ2-5
len: 18
v_gene: TRBV12-3/TRBV12-4

CDR3aa: CASSPLRDRGHSGELFF
CDR3nt: TGTGCCAGCAGTCCCCTCCGGGACAGGGGGCATTCCGGGGAGCTGTTTTTT
d_gene: TRBD1
abundance: few
j_gene: TRBJ2-2
len: 17
v_gene: TRBV12-3/TRBV12-4

CDR3aa: CASSPPRGASTDTQYF
CDR3nt: TGTGCCAGCAGCCCTCCTCGGGGGGCTAGCACAGATACGCAGTATTTT
d_gene: -
abundance: many
j_gene: TRBJ2-3
len: 16
v_gene: TRBV12-3/TRBV12-4

CDR3aa: CASSSGGVQAGQNTQYF
CDR3nt: TGTGCCAGCAGCTCCGGCGGGGTGCAAGCAGGACAAAATACGCAGTATTTT
d_gene: -
abundance: few
j_gene: TRBJ2-3
len: 17
v_gene: TRBV11-3

CDR3aa: CASSWRPGLAEEQFF
CDR3nt: TGTGCCAGCAGTTGGAGACCGGGACTAGCGGAAGAGCAGTTCTTC
d_gene: TRBD2
abundance: many
j_gene: TRBJ2-1
len: 15
v_gene: TRBV6-5

CDR3aa: CASSQGSQGYSYEQYF
CDR3nt: TGTGCCAGCAGCCAAGGGTCACAGGGCTACTCCTACGAGCAGTACTTC
d_gene: -
abundance: -
j_gene: TRBJ2-7
len: 16
v_gene: TRBV11-2

CDR3aa: CASSLDGGEGDTQYF
CDR3nt: TGTGCCAGCAGTTTAGATGGCGGGGAGGGAGATACGCAGTATTTT
d_gene: TRBD2
abundance: -
j_gene: TRBJ2-3
len: 15
v_gene: TRBV12-3/TRBV12-4

CDR3aa: CASSQDRFSTGELFF
CDR3nt: TGTGCCAGCAGTCAGGACAGGTTTTCCACCGGGGAGCTGTTTTTT
d_gene: TRBD1
abundance: few
j_gene: TRBJ2-2
len: 15
v_gene: TRBV5-4

CDR3aa: CASSYHRSYEQYF
CDR3nt: TGTGCCAGCAGTTATCACAGATCCTACGAGCAGTACTTC
d_gene: -
abundance: many
j_gene: TRBJ2-7
len: 13
v_gene: TRBV27

CDR3aa: CASSPGTSGLSGTDTQYF
CDR3nt: TGTGCCAGCAGTCCCGGGACTAGCGGGTTATCGGGCACAGATACGCAGTATTTT
d_gene: TRBD2
abundance: many
j_gene: TRBJ2-3
len: 18
v_gene: TRBV12-3/TRBV12-4

CDR3aa: CAISESPHQDTSYNEQFF
CDR3nt: TGTGCCATCAGTGAGTCGCCACACCAGGACACCTCCTACAATGAGCAGTTCTTC
d_gene: -
abundance: once
j_gene: TRBJ2-1
len: 18
v_gene: TRBV10-3

CDR3aa: CASSQVGLSGDTQYF
CDR3nt: TGTGCCAGCAGCCAAGTAGGTTTGAGCGGGGATACGCAGTATTTT
d_gene: -
abundance: many
j_gene: TRBJ2-3
len: 15
v_gene: TRBV4-2

CDR3aa: CASRTPTSGGTDTQYF
CDR3nt: TGTGCCAGCAGGACCCCGACTAGCGGGGGCACAGATACGCAGTATTTT
d_gene: TRBD2
abundance: -
j_gene: TRBJ2-3
len: 16
v_gene: TRBV2

CDR3aa: CATSRGLTSAHNEQFF
CDR3nt: TGTGCCACCAGCAGAGGGTTGACTAGCGCACACAATGAGCAGTTCTTC
d_gene: TRBD2
abundance: -
j_gene: TRBJ2-1
len: 16
v_gene: TRBV15

CDR3aa: CASSQVLEVDSYEQYF
CDR3nt: TGTGCCAGCAGCCAAGTGTTAGAAGTGGACTCCTACGAGCAGTACTTC
d_gene: -
abundance: few
j_gene: TRBJ2-7
len: 16
v_gene: TRBV3-1